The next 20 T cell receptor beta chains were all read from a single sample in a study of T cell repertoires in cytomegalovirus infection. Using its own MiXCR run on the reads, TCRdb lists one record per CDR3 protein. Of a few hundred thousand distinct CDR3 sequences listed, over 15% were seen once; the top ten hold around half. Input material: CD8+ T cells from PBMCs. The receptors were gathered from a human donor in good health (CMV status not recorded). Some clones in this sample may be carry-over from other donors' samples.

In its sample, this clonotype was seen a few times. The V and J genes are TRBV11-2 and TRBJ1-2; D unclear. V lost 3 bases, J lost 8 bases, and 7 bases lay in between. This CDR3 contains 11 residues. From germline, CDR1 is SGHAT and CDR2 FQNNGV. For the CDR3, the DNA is TGTGCCAGCAGCTTTTCGGGCGGCTACACCTTC. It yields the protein CASSFSGGYTF. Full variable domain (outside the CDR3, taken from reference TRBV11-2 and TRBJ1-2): EAGVAQSPRYKIIEKRQSVAFWCNPISGHATLYWYQQILGQGPKLLIQFQNNGVVDDSQLPKDRFSAERLKGVDSTLKIQPAKLEDSAVYLCASSFSGGYTFGSGTRLTVV.

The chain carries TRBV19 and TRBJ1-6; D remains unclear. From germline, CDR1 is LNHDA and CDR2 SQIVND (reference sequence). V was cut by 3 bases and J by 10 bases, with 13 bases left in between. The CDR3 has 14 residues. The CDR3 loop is CASSISGLRSPLHF. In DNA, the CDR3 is TGTGCCAGTAGTATTTCGGGGTTGCGGTCACCCCTCCACTTT.

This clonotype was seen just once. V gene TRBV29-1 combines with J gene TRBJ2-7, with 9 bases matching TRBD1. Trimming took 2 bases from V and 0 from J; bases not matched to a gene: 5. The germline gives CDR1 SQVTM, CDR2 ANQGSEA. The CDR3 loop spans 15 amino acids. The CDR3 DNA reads TGCAGCGTTGAAATCGGGACAGGGTACTCCTACGAGCAGTACTTC. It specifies CSVEIGTGYSYEQYF.

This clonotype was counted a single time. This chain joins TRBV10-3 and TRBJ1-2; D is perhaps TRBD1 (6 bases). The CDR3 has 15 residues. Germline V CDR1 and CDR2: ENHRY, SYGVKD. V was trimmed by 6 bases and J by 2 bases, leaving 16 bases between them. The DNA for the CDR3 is TGTGCCATCAGCCCCGAACCAACAGGGAACTATGGCTACACCTTC. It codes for CAISPEPTGNYGYTF.

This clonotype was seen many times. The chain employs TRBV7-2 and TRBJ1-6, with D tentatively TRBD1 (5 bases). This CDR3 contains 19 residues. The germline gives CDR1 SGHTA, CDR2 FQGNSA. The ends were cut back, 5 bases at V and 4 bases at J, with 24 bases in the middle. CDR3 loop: CASSAPSGAVNLYNSPLHF. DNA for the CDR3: TGTGCCAGCAGCGCCCCCAGCGGGGCCGTAAATCTGTATAATTCACCCCTCCACTTT.

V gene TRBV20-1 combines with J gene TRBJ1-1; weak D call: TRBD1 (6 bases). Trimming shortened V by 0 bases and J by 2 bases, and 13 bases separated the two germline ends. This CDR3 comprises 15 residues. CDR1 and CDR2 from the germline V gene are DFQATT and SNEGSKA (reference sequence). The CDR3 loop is CSARDHGGFNTEAFF. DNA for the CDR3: TGCAGTGCTAGAGACCACGGGGGCTTCAACACTGAAGCTTTCTTT.

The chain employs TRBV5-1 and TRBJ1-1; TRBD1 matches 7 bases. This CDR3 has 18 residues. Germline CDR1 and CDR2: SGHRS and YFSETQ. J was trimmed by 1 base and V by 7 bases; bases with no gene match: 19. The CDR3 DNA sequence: TGCGCCAGCTTAACAGGGGACGACTTTACCCTCCCGAACACTGAAGCTTTCTTT. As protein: CASLTGDDFTLPNTEAFF.

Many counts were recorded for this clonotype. The CDR3 reads CASSPPTGFGTEAFF. The CDR3 nucleotides are TGTGCCAGCAGCCCACCGACAGGGTTTGGCACTGAAGCTTTCTTT. The genes are TRBV7-9 and TRBJ1-1; 7 bases match TRBD1. CDR3 length: 15 residues. Germline assignment: CDR1 SEHNR and CDR2 FQNEAQ (reference sequence). Trimming took 5 bases from V and 4 from J; bases not matched to a gene: 10.

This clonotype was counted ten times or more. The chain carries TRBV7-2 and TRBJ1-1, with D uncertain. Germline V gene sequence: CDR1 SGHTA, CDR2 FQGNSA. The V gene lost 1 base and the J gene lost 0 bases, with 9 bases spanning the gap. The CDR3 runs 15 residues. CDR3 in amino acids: CASSLDMGLNTEAFF. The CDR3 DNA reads TGTGCCAGCAGCTTAGACATGGGGTTGAACACTGAAGCTTTCTTT.

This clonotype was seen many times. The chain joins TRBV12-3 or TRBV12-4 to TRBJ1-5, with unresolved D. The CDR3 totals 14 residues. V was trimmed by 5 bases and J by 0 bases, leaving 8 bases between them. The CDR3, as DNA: TGTGCCAGCAGTCTCCAGTATAGCAATCAGCCCCAGCATTTT. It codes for CASSLQYSNQPQHF.

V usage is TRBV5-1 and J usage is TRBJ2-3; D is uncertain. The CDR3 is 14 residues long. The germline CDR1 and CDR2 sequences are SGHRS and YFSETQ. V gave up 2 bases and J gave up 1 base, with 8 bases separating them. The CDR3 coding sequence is TGCGCCAGCAGCTTCCAGAGCCGCACAGATACGCAGTATTTT. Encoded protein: CASSFQSRTDTQYF. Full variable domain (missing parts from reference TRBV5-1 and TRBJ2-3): KAGVTQTPRYLIKTRGQQVTLSCSPISGHRSVSWYQQTPGQGLQFLFEYFSETQRNKGNFPGRFSGRQFSNSRSEMNVSTLELGDSALYLCASSFQSRTDTQYFGPGTRLTVL.

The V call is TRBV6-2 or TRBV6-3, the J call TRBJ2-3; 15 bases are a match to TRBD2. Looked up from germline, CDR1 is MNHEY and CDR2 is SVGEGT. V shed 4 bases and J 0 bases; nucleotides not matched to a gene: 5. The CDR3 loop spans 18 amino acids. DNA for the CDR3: TGTGCCAGCAGTTTACCGGGACTAGCGGGGGGAAGCACAGATACGCAGTATTTT. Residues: CASSLPGLAGGSTDTQYF.

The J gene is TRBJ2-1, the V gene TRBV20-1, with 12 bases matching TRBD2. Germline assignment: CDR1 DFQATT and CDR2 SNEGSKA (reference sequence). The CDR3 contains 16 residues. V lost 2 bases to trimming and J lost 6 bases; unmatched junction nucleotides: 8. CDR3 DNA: TGCAGTGCTAGATCTGCTAGCGGGGGGGCGGTCAATGAGCAGTTCTTC. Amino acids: CSARSASGGAVNEQFF.

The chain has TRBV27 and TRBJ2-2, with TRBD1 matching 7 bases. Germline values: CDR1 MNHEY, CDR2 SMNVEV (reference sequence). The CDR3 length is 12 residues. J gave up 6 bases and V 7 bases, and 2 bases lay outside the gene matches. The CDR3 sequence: CASNTGAGELFF. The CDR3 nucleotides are TGTGCCAGCAATACAGGGGCCGGGGAGCTGTTTTTT.

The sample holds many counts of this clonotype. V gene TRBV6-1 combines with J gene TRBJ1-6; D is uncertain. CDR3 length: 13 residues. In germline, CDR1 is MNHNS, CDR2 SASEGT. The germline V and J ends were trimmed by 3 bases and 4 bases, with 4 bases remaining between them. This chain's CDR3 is CASSDSYNSPLHF. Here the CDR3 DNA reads TGTGCCAGCAGTGACAGTTATAATTCACCCCTCCACTTT.

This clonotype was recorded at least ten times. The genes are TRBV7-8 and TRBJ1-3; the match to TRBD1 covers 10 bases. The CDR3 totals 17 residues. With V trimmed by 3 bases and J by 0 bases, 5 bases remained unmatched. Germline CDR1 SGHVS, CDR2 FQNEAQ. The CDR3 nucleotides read TGTGCCAGCAGCTTCCGGGACAGGGGCTACTCTGGAAACACCATATATTTT. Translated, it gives CASSFRDRGYSGNTIYF.

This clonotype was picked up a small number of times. The CDR3 spells CSVEERDGYTF. The CDR3 nucleotides read TGCAGCGTTGAAGAGAGGGATGGCTACACCTTC. V and J are TRBV29-1 and TRBJ1-2; D gene ambiguous. V lost 0 bases and J 6 bases, leaving 5 bases between the germline ends. The CDR3 totals 11 residues. Germline V gives CDR1 SQVTM, CDR2 ANQGSEA.

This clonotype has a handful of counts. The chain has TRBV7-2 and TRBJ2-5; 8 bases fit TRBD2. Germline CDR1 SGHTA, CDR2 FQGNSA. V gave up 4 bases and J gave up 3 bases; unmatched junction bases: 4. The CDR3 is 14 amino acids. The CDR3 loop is CASSSGGVKETQYF. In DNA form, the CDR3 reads TGTGCCAGCAGCTCCGGGGGGGTTAAAGAGACCCAGTACTTC.

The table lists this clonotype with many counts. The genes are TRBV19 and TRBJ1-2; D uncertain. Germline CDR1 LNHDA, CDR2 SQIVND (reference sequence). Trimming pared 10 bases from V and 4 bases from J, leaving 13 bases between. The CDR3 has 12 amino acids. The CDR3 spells CAIRLAGYGYTF. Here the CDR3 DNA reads TGTGCCATCCGGTTGGCCGGCTATGGCTACACCTTC.

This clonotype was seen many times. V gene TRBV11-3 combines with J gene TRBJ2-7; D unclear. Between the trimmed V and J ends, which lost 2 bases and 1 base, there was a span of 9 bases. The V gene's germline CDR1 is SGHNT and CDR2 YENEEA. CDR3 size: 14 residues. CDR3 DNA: TGTGCCAGCAGCTTATGGTCAGGATCCTACGAGCAGTACTTC. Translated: CASSLWSGSYEQYF.